This TCR beta chain originates from a study of blood T cell repertoires in COVID-19. Study background: PBMCs, B-cell-depleted T cells, or T cells were the source of the cDNA or gDNA that made up the material.

Generated by immunoSEQ multiplex PCR, the TCRdb table keeps only in-frame clones and is missing some. The sample has roughly 320,000 clones, 90% seen once. The clonotype comes from a woman aged 45-60 years with COVID-19, enrolled during active disease. The sequenced sample was peripheral blood.

The CDR3 spells CASSQDRYRFPYEQYF. CDR3 coding DNA: TGTGCCAGCAGCCAAGATCGTTACAGGTTCCCCTACGAGCAGTACTTC. The gene calls are TRBV14 and TRBJ2-7; weak D call: TRBD1 (5 bases). This CDR3 contains 16 residues. The V gene's germline CDR1 is SGHDN and CDR2 FVKESK. V lost 0 bases, J lost 2 bases, and 14 bases lay in between.